A selection of T cell receptor beta chains follows, all from one sample in a study of T cells in Graves' hyperthyroidism and ophthalmopathy. TCRdb re-called the multiplex PCR reads with MiXCR, one entry per CDR3 protein. The repertoire includes almost 500,000 distinct CDR3 sequences, around a fifth of them detected once, and 49% sits in the top ten. The sequencing input was blood. The receptor source for this set is a woman in her 70s with Graves' ophthalmopathy. Each CDR3 is given with its conserved first and last residue. The order of the fields is D gene, clone size, J gene, V gene, CDR3 protein, CDR3 DNA. The D gene is left open where the match is weak. Clone sizes are given selectively: once, few, many, or a class where the clone is expanded.

>TRBD1|.|TRBJ1-5|TRBV2
CASSRTGVGNQPQHF
TGTGCCAGCAGTAGGACAGGGGTTGGCAATCAGCCCCAGCATTTT
>TRBD2|few|TRBJ2-1|TRBV2
CASSESGRANEQFF
TGTGCCAGCAGTGAAAGCGGGAGGGCCAATGAGCAGTTCTTC
>TRBD2|.|TRBJ2-1|TRBV19
CASSTSGSLGEQFF
TGTGCCAGTAGTACTAGCGGGAGCCTCGGTGAGCAGTTCTTC
>TRBD2|many|TRBJ2-5|TRBV2
CASSPLATSQETQYF
TGTGCCAGCAGCCCACTAGCGACGAGCCAAGAGACCCAGTACTTC
>TRBD1|.|TRBJ1-1|TRBV7-9
CASSLVSTGAEAFF
TGTGCCAGCAGCTTAGTAAGTACAGGGGCTGAAGCTTTCTTT
>.|.|TRBJ1-3|TRBV29-1
CSVEDWGIPGNTIYF
TGCAGCGTTGAAGATTGGGGGATCCCTGGAAACACCATATATTTT
>TRBD1|many|TRBJ1-6|TRBV27
CASSLSGQSNSPLHF
TGTGCCAGCAGTTTATCGGGACAGAGCAATTCACCCCTCCACTTT
>TRBD1|few|TRBJ1-2|TRBV20-1
CSAPGTGFNYGYTF
TGCAGTGCCCCCGGGACAGGTTTTAACTATGGCTACACCTTC
>.|few|TRBJ1-2|TRBV10-3
CATKNLRDGGYTF
TGTGCCACCAAAAATCTTCGCGATGGCGGCTACACCTTC
>TRBD2|.|TRBJ2-3|TRBV27
CASSLGLAGTGTDTQYF
TGTGCCAGCAGTTTGGGACTAGCGGGAACGGGCACAGATACGCAGTATTTT
>.|few|TRBJ2-3|TRBV30
CAWSRDLPDTQYF
TGTGCCTGGAGTAGGGACCTACCGGATACGCAGTATTTT
>TRBD2|many|TRBJ2-5|TRBV27
CASTLVAGGLETQYF
TGTGCCAGCACCCTGGTAGCGGGAGGTTTGGAGACCCAGTACTTC
>.|.|TRBJ2-7|TRBV3-1
CASSQDLGGGEQYF
TGTGCCAGCAGCCAAGATTTGGGGGGAGGCGAGCAGTACTTC
>.|few|TRBJ1-1|TRBV20-1
CSASKSLNTEAFF
TGCAGTGCTAGTAAATCCCTGAACACTGAAGCTTTCTTT
>TRBD2|few|TRBJ2-6|TRBV5-1
CASSLAGTSSWGANVLTF
TGCGCCAGCAGCTTGGCCGGGACTAGCAGCTGGGGGGCCAACGTCCTGACTTTC
>.|.|TRBJ1-1|TRBV19
CASSIEWAGEGEAFF
TGTGCCAGTAGTATAGAATGGGCCGGGGAGGGTGAAGCTTTCTTT
>.|.|TRBJ1-2|TRBV19
CASSNLAAGSYGYTF
TGTGCCAGTAGTAATTTGGCGGCGGGAAGCTATGGCTACACCTTC
>.|.|TRBJ1-2|TRBV7-2
CASSLSWGGGGYTF
TGTGCCAGCAGCTTAAGTTGGGGGGGTGGTGGCTACACCTTC